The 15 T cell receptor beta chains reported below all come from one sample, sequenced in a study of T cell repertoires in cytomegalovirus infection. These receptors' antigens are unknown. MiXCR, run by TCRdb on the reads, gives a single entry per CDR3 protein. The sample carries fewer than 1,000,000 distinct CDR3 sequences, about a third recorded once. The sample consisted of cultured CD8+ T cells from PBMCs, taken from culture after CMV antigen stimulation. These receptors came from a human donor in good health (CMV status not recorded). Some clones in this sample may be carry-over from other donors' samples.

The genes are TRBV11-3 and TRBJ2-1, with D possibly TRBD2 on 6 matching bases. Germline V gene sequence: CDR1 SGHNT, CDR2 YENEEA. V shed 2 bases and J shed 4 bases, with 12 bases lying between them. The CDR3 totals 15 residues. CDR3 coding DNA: TGTGCCAGCAGCTTAAGCATGCGGGGATACAATGAGCAGTTCTTC. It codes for CASSLSMRGYNEQFF.

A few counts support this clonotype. Here the CDR3 DNA reads TGCAGCGTTCAGAGCAGGAACACTGAAGCTTTCTTT. Amino acid sequence: CSVQSRNTEAFF. The V and J genes are TRBV29-1 and TRBJ1-1; the D is unclear. This CDR3 is 12 amino acids long. The V gene's germline CDR1 is SQVTM and CDR2 ANQGSEA. Trimming cost V 5 bases and J 1 base, with 8 bases left between them.

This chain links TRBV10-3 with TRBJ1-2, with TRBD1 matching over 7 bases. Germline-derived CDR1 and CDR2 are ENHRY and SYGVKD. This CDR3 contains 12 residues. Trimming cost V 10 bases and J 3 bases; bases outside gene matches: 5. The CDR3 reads CATRQGDYGYTF. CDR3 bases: TGTGCCACCCGACAGGGAGACTATGGCTACACCTTC.

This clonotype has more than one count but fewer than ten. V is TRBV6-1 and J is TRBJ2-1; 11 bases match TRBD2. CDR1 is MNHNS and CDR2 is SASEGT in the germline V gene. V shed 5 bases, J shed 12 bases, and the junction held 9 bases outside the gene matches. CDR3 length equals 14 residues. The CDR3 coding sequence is TGTGCCAGCAGTCCGGGACTAGCGGACCTCGGGCAGTTCTTC. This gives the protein CASSPGLADLGQFF.

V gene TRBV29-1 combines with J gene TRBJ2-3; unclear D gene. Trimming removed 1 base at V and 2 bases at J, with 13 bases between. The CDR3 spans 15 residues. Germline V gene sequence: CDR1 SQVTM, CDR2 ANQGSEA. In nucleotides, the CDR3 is TGCAGCGTTGAAGCCGGCCTACTCCACACAGATACGCAGTATTTT. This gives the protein CSVEAGLLHTDTQYF.

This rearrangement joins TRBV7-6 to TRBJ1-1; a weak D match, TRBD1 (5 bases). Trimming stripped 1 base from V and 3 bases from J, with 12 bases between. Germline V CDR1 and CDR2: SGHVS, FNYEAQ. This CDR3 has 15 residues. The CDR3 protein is CASSLGGGIYTEAFF. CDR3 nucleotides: TGTGCCAGCAGCTTAGGGGGCGGAATATACACTGAAGCTTTCTTT.

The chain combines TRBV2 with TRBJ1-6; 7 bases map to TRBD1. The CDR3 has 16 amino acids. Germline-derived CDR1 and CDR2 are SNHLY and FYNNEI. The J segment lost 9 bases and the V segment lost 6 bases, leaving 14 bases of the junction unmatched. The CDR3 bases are TGTGCCAGCAGGGGGACAGAGTCTAAGCCAGGTTCACCCCTCCACTTT. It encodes CASRGTESKPGSPLHF.

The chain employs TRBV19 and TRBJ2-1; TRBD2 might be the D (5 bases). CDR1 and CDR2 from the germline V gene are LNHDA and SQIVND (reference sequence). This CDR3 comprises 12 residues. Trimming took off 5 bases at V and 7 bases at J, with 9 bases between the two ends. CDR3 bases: TGTGCCAGTAGTTTCGGGGTAAATGAGCAGTTCTTC. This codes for CASSFGVNEQFF.

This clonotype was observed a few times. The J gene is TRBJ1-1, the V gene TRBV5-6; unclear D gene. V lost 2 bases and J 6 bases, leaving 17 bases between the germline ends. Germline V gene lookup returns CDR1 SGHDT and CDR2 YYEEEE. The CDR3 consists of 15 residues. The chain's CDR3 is CASSFPRSRAPEAFF. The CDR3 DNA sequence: TGTGCCAGCAGCTTTCCCAGGTCTCGGGCCCCTGAAGCTTTCTTT.

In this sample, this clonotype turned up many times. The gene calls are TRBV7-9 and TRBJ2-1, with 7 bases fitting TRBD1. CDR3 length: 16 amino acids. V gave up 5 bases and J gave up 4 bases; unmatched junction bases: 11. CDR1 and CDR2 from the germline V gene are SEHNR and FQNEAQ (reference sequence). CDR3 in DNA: TGTGCCAGCAGCCACCCTACAGGGGAGCTATACAATGAGCAGTTCTTC. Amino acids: CASSHPTGELYNEQFF.

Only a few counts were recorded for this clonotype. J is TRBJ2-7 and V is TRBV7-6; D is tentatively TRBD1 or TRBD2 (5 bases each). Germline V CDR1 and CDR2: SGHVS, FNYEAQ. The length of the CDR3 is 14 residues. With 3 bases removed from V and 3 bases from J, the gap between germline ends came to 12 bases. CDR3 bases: TGTGCCAGCAGCTTTGGTCTGGGGGACTACGAGCAGTACTTC. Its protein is CASSFGLGDYEQYF.

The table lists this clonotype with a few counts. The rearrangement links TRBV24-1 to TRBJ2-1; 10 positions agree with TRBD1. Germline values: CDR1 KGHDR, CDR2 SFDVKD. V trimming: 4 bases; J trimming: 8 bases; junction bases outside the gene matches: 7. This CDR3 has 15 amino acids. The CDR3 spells CATSESGTGEYEQFF. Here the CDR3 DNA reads TGTGCCACCAGTGAGTCCGGGACAGGGGAGTATGAGCAGTTCTTC.

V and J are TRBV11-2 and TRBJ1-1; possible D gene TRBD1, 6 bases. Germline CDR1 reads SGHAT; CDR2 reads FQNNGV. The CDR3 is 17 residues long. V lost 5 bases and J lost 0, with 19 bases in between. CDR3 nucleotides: TGTGCCAGCAGCCTTACCGGCGGGGGGGCGGTGAACACTGAAGCTTTCTTT. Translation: CASSLTGGGAVNTEAFF.

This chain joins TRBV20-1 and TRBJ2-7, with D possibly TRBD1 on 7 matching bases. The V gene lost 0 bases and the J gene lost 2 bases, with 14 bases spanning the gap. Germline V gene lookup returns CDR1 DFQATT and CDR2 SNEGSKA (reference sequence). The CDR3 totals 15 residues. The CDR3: CSARDRVRGAYEQYV. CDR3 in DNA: TGCAGTGCTAGAGATCGGGTCAGGGGGGCCTACGAGCAGTACGTC.

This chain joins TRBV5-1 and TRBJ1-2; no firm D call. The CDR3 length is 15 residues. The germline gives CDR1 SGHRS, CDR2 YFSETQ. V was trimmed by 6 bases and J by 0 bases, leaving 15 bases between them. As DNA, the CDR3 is TGCGCCAGCAACCAGGACGGAGAAGCTAACTATGGCTACACCTTC. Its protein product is CASNQDGEANYGYTF.